The 4 T cell receptor beta chains below all came from one sample that was sequenced in a study of low-dose radiotherapy and immunotherapy resistance in tumors. TRAV- and TRBV-specific primers primed first-strand cDNA, covering alpha and beta chains. Amplification of TCRs used a constant-region primer and V-primer adapter for roughly 18 PCR cycles. TCRdb redid the calling of the reads with MiXCR, one entry per CDR3 protein. The table records 15,000 to 20,000 distinct CDR3 sequences, about 70% of them present only once. The receptors shown here come from a human donor with advanced metastatic prostate, ovarian, gallbladder or colorectal cancer (not recorded which). This table probably holds off-target reads from a library built for another chain.

The J gene is TRBJ1-1, the V gene TRBV9, with TRBD1 as a possible D gene (6 bases). V was trimmed by 4 bases and J by 1 base, leaving 11 bases between them. The CDR3 totals 14 residues. The V gene's germline CDR1 is SGDLS and CDR2 YYNGEE. CDR3 in amino acids: CASSYREGNTEAFF. In DNA, the CDR3 is TGTGCCAGCAGCTACAGGGAGGGGAACACTGAAGCTTTCTTT.

The V gene is TRBV29-1, the J gene TRBJ1-1; D gene uncertain. V was clipped by 4 bases and J by 4 bases, with 10 bases between them. Germline-derived CDR1 and CDR2 are SQVTM and ANQGSEA. The CDR3 covers 12 residues. The CDR3: CSVGTARTEAFF. DNA for the CDR3: TGCAGCGTTGGGACGGCTCGCACTGAAGCTTTCTTT. The complete variable domain, with remaining parts taken from reference TRBV29-1 and TRBJ1-1, reads SAVISQKPSRDICQRGTSLTIQCQVDSQVTMMFWYRQQPGQSLTLIATANQGSEATYESGFVIDKFPISRPNLTFSTLTVSNMSPEDSSIYLCSVGTARTEAFFGQGTRLTVV.

The genes are TRBV6-8 and TRBJ1-1; the D is unclear. The germline CDR1 and CDR2 sequences are MNHGY and SAAAGT. Trimming stripped 2 bases from V and 1 base from J, with 5 bases between. CDR3 length: 13 residues. The CDR3 sequence is CASSYMENTEAFF. In nucleotides, the CDR3 is TGTGCCAGCAGTTACATGGAGAACACTGAAGCTTTCTTT.

Regarding this clonotype: An end of the junction does not agree with germline; a read error may underlie this. The V gene is TRBV5-5, the J gene TRBJ1-2; D gene ambiguous. This CDR3 spans 9 amino acids. Looked up from germline, CDR1 is SGHKS and CDR2 is YYEKEE (reference sequence). The CDR3 protein is CASSYNPYF. CDR3 nucleotides: TGTGCCAGCAGCTACAACCCCTACTTC.